A selection of T cell receptor beta chains follows, all from one sample in a study of T cell responses to AZD1222 COVID-19 vaccine. Sequencing was performed with immunoSEQ multiplex PCR; in TCRdb, only in-frame clones are kept and a portion is missing. There are 95,000 to 150,000 clones in the sample; about 91% occur only once, and around 1.7% lies in the top ten. This sample comprised peripheral blood, obtained on day 0 of AZD1222 vaccination. The receptors derive from an adult in good health. CDR3s include the opening cysteine and the closing phenylalanine or tryptophan. A D gene is named only where the DNA matches it firmly. Only part of the rows carry a size: once, few, many, or a class if the clone is expanded.

>TRBJ1-6|.|.|TRBV3-1/TRBV3-2
CASRRGTTNSPLHF
TGTGCCAGCAGACGCGGGACTACTAATTCACCCCTCCACTTT
>TRBJ1-4|TRBD1|.|TRBV28
CASSLQQNRGQGLF
TGTGCCAGCAGTTTACAACAAAACCGGGGACAGGGCCTTTTT
>TRBJ2-1|.|.|TRBV6-5
CASSYGGEQFF
TGTGCCAGCAGTTACGGTGGGGAGCAGTTCTTC
>TRBJ2-3|TRBD2|.|TRBV7-2
CASSLVSGRADTQYF
TGTGCCAGCAGCTTAGTGAGCGGGAGGGCAGATACGCAGTATTTT
>TRBJ2-1|TRBD2|.|TRBV5-1
CASSSELAGGYNEQFF
TGCGCCAGCAGCTCCGAGCTAGCGGGAGGCTACAATGAGCAGTTCTTC
>TRBJ2-5|.|.|TRBV24-1
CATSDPGTPQETQYF
TGTGCCACCAGTGACCCCGGGACTCCTCAAGAGACCCAGTACTTC
>TRBJ2-1|.|.|TRBV9
CASSVALQGSYNEQFF
TGTGCCAGCAGCGTCGCGTTGCAGGGCTCCTACAATGAGCAGTTCTTC
>TRBJ1-2|.|few|TRBV6-6
CATDPGIDYGYTF
TGTGCCACCGATCCGGGGATAGACTATGGCTACACCTTC
>TRBJ1-2|TRBD1|.|TRBV7-2
CASSLGGQGVEGYTF
TGTGCCAGCAGCTTAGGGGGACAGGGAGTAGAGGGCTACACCTTC
>TRBJ1-1|.|.|TRBV5-1
CASSLLQGNTEAFF
TGCGCCAGCAGCTTACTGCAGGGTAACACTGAAGCTTTCTTT
>TRBJ2-1|TRBD2|.|TRBV18
CASSPPGTSGYNEQFF
TGTGCCAGCTCACCTCCGGGGACTAGCGGTTACAATGAGCAGTTCTTC
>TRBJ2-1|TRBD2|.|TRBV27
CASSLTSTSGRSHNEQFF
TGTGCCAGCAGCCTTACCTCTACTAGCGGGAGGTCTCACAATGAGCAGTTCTTC
>TRBJ1-1|.|once|TRBV2
CASSLDRSTTEAFF
TGTGCCAGCAGTTTAGACAGGTCGACCACTGAAGCTTTCTTT
>TRBJ2-5|.|.|TRBV5-1
CASSATGGVQETQYF
TGCGCCAGCAGCGCGACAGGAGGAGTGCAAGAGACCCAGTACTTC